This T cell receptor beta chain stems from a study of blood T cell repertoires in COVID-19. Libraries were prepared by immunoSEQ multiplex PCR; TCRdb keeps only in-frame clonotypes and omits some of them. The sample holds approximately 160,000 clones, around 84% seen once. Adults between roughly 18 and 89 years of age took part from about 24 US areas. The recovered donors of Cohort 3 showed two negative PCRs, clearance, or symptom resolution. Germline-derived CDR1 and CDR2 are LGHDT and YNNKEL (reference sequence). Trimming cost V 0 bases and J 1 base, with 9 bases left between them. This CDR3 comprises 16 residues.

The specimen sequenced was PBMCs or T cells enriched from blood (not recorded which). The chain links TRBV3-1 (or the pseudogene TRBV3-2) to TRBJ1-4; D gene ambiguous. This receptor was obtained from a woman between 50 and 59 years old who had recovered from COVID-19. The CDR3 protein is CASSQDPGRTNEKLFF. The CDR3 DNA reads as TGTGCCAGCAGCCAAGATCCTGGCAGAACTAATGAAAAACTGTTTTTT.